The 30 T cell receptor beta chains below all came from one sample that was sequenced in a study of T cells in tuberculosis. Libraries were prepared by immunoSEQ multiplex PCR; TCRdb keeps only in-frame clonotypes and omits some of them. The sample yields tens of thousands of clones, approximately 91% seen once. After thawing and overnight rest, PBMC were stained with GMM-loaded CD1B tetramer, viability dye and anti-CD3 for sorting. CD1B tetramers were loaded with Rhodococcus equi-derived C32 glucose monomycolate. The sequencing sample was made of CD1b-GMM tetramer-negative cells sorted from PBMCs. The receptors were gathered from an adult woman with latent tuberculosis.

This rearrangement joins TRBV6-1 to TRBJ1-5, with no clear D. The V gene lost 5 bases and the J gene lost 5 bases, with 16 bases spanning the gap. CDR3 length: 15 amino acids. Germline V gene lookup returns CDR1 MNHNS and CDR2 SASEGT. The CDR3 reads CASSPKTNRDQPQHF. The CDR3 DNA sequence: TGTGCCAGCAGTCCCAAGACTAATCGAGATCAGCCCCAGCATTTT.

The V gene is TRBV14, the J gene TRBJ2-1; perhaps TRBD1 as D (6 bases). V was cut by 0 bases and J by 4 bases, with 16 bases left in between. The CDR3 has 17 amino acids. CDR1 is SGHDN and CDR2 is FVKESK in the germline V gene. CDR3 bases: TGTGCCAGCAGCCAAGACCTCACAGGGACGCGTTACAATGAGCAGTTCTTC. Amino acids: CASSQDLTGTRYNEQFF. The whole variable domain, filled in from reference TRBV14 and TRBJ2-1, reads EAGVTQFPSHSVIEKGQTVTLRCDPISGHDNLYWYRRVMGKEIKFLLHFVKESKQDESGMPNNRFLAERTGGTYSTLKVQPAELEDSGVYFCASSQDLTGTRYNEQFFGPGTRLTVL.

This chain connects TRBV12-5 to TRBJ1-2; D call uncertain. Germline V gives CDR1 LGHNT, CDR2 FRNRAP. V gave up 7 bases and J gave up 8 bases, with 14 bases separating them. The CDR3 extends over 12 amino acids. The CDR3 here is CASATISYGYTF. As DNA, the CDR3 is TGTGCTAGTGCTACGATCTCTTACGGCTACACCTTC.

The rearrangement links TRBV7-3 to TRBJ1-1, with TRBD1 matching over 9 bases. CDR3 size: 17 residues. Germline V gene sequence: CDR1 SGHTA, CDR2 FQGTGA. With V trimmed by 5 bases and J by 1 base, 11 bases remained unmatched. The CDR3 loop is CASSPLQGAKGNTEAFF. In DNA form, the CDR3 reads TGTGCCAGCAGCCCACTACAGGGGGCGAAGGGGAACACTGAAGCTTTCTTT. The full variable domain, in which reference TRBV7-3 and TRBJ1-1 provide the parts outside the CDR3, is GAGVSQTPSNKVTEKGKYVELRCDPISGHTALYWYRQSLGQGPEFLIYFQGTGAADDSGLPNDRFFAVRPEGSVSTLKIQRTERGDSAVYLCASSPLQGAKGNTEAFFGQGTRLTVV.

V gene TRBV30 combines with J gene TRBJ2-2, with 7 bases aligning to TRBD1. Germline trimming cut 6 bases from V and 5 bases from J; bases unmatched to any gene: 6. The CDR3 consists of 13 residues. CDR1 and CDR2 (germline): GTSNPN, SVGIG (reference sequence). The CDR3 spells CACRQGGTGELFF. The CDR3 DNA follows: TGTGCCTGCCGACAGGGTGGGACCGGGGAGCTGTTTTTT.

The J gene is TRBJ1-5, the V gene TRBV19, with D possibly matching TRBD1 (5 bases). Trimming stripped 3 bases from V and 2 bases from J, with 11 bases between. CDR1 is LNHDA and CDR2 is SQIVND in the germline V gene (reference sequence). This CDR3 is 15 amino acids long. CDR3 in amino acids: CASSISGSGNQPQHF. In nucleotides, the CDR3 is TGTGCCAGTAGTATTTCAGGGTCTGGCAATCAGCCCCAGCATTTT. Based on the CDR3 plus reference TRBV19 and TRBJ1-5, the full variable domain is DGGITQSPKYLFRKEGQNVTLSCEQNLNHDAMYWYRQDPGQGLRLIYYSQIVNDFQKGDIAEGYSVSREKKESFPLTVTSAQKNPTAFYLCASSISGSGNQPQHFGDGTRLSIL.

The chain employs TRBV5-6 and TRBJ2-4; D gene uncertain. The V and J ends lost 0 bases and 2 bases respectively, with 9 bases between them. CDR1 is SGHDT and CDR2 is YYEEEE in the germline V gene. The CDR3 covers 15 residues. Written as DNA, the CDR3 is TGTGCCAGCAGCTTGGCGGTTATGCCCAAAAACATTCAGTACTTC. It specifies CASSLAVMPKNIQYF.

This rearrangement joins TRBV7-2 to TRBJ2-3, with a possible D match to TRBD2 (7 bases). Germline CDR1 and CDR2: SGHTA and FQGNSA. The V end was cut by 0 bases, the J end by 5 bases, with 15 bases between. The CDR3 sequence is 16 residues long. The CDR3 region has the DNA TGTGCCAGCAGCTTAGCGGGGGGGCCAGCTTTAGATACGCAGTATTTT. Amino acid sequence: CASSLAGGPALDTQYF.

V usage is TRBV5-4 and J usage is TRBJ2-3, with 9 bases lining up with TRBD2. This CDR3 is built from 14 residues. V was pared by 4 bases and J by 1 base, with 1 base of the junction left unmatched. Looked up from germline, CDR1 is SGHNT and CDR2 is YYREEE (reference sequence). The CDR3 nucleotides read TGTGCCAGCAGCCAGCGGGAGGGCACAGATACGCAGTATTTT. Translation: CASSQREGTDTQYF.

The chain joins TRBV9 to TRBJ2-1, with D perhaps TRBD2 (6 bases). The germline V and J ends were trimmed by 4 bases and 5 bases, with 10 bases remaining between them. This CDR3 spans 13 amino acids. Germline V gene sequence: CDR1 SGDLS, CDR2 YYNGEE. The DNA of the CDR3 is TGTGCCAGCAGCCGGGACTGGAACAATGAGCAGTTCTTC. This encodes CASSRDWNNEQFF.

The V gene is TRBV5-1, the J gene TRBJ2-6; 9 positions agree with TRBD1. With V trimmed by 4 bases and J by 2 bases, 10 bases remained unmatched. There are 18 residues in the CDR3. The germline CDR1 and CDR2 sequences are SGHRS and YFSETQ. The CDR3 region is CASSPLPGQGTGANVLTF. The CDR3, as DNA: TGCGCCAGCAGCCCGCTGCCGGGACAGGGAACTGGGGCCAACGTCCTGACTTTC.

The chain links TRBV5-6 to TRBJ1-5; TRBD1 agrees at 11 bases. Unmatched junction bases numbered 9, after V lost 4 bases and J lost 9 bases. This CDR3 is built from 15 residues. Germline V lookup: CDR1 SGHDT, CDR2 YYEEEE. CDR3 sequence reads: CASSAGTGGVRPQHF. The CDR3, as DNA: TGTGCCAGCAGCGCAGGGACAGGGGGTGTTCGGCCCCAGCATTTT.

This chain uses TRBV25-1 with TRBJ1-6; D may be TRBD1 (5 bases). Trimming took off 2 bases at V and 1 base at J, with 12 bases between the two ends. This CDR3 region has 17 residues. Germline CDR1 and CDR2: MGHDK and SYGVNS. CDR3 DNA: TGTGCCAGCAGTGAAGCCCAGGGTCGGTCCTATAATTCACCCCTCCACTTT. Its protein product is CASSEAQGRSYNSPLHF.

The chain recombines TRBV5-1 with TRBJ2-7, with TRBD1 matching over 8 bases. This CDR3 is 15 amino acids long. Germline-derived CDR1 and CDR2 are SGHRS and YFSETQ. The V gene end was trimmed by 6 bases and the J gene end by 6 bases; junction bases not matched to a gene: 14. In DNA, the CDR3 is TGCGCCAGCAACCCAGGGGGGACAGGACATGGCGAGCAGTACTTC. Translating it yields CASNPGGTGHGEQYF.

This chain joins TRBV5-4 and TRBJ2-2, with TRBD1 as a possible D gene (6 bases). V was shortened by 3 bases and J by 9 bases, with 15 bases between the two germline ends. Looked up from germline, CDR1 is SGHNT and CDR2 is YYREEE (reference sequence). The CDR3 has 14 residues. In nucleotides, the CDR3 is TGTGCCAGCAGCTCAAGTAAAACAGGGTGGGAGCTGTTTTTT. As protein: CASSSSKTGWELFF.

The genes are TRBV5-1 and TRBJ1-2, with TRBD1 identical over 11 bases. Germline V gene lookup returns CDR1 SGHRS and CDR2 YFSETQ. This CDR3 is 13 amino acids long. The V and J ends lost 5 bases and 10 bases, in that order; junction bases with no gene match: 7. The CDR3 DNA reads TGCGCCAGCAGGCAGGACAGGGGGCTCGACTACACCTTC. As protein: CASRQDRGLDYTF. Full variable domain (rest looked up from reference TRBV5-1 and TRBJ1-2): KAGVTQTPRYLIKTRGQQVTLSCSPISGHRSVSWYQQTPGQGLQFLFEYFSETQRNKGNFPGRFSGRQFSNSRSEMNVSTLELGDSALYLCASRQDRGLDYTFGSGTRLTVV.

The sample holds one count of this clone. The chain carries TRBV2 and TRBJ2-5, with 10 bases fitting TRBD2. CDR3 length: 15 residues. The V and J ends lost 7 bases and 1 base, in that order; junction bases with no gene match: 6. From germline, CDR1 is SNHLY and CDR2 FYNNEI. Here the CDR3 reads CASIRAGGRQETQYF. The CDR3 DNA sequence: TGTGCCAGCATCCGAGCGGGGGGGCGCCAAGAGACCCAGTACTTC.

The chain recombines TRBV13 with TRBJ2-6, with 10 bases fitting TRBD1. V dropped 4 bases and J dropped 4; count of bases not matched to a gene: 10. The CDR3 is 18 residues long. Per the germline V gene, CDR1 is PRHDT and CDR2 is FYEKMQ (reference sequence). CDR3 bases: TGTGCCAGCAGCTCCTTGAGACAGGGGGCGTCCGGGGCCAACGTCCTGACTTTC. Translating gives CASSSLRQGASGANVLTF.

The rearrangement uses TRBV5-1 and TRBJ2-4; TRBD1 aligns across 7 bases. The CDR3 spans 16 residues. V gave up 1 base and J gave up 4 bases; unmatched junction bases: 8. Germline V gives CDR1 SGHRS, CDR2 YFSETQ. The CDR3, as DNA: TGCGCCAGCAGCTTGAGACAGGGTAAAAGGAAAAACATTCAGTACTTC. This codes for CASSLRQGKRKNIQYF.

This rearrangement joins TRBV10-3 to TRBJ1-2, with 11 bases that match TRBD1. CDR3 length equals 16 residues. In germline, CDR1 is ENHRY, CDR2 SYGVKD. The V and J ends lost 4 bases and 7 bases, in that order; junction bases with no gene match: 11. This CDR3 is CAISAYSGTGGIGYTF. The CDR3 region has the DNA TGTGCCATCAGTGCCTACTCCGGGACAGGGGGGATTGGCTACACCTTC.

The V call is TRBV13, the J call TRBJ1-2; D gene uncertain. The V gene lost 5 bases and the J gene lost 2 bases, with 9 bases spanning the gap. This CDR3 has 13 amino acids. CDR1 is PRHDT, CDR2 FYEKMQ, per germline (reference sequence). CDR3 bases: TGTGCCAGCAGCCTCAAACAAAACTATGGCTACACCTTC. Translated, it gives CASSLKQNYGYTF. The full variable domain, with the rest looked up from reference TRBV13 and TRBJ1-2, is AAGVIQSPRHLIKEKRETATLKCYPIPRHDTVYWYQQGPGQDPQFLISFYEKMQSDKGSIPDRFSAQQFSDYHSELNMSSLELGDSALYFCASSLKQNYGYTFGSGTRLTVV.

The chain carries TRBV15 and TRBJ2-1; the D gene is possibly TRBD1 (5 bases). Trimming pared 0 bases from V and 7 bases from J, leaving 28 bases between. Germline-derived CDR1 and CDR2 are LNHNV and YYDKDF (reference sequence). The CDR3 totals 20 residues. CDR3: CATSRDWGSWSLGPGNEQFF. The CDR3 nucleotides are TGTGCCACCAGCAGAGATTGGGGTTCTTGGAGTCTGGGGCCAGGGAATGAGCAGTTCTTC.

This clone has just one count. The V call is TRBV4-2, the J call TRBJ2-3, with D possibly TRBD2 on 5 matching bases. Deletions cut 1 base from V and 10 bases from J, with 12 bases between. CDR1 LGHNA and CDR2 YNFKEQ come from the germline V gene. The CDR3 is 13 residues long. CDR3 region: CASSQAESSPQYF. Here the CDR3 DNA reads TGTGCCAGCAGCCAAGCAGAATCTAGCCCGCAGTATTTT.

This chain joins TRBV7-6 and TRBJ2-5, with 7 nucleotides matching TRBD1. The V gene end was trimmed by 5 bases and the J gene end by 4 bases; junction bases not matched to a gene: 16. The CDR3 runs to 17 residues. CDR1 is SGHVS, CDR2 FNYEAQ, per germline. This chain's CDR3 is CASSPNHLTGRLETQYF. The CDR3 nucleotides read TGTGCCAGCAGCCCAAACCACCTGACAGGGCGGTTAGAGACCCAGTACTTC.

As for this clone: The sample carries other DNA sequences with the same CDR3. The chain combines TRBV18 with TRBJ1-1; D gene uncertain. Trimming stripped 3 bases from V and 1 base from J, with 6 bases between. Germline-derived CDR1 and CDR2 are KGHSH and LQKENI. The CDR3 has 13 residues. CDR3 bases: TGTGCCAGCTCACCGTCAGGGAACACTGAAGCTTTCTTT. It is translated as CASSPSGNTEAFF. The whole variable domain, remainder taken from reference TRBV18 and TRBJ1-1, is NAGVMQNPRHLVRRRGQEARLRCSPMKGHSHVYWYRQLPEEGLKFMVYLQKENIIDESGMPKERFSAEFPKEGPSILRIQQVVRGDSAAYFCASSPSGNTEAFFGQGTRLTVV.

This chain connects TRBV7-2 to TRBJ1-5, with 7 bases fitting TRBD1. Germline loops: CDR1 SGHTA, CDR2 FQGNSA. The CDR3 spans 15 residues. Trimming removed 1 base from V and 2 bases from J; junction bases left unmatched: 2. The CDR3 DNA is TGTGCCAGCAGCTTAGTTCAGGGGGGCAATCAGCCCCAGCATTTT. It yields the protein CASSLVQGGNQPQHF.

For the CDR3, the DNA is TGTGCCAGCAGCTTATACCCCAGCGGGGGGGCCCGCAACTACGAGCAGTACTTC. Its translation is CASSLYPSGGARNYEQYF. The gene calls are TRBV7-2 and TRBJ2-5, with 10 bases lining up with TRBD2. The better agreement between TRBJ2-7 and the DNA end casts doubt on the J call. The CDR3 contains 18 residues. Germline-derived CDR1 and CDR2 are SGHTA and FQGNSA.

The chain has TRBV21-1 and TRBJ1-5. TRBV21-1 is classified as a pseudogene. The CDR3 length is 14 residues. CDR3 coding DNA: TGTGCCAGCAGCGGGGGGGGTAAATATCAGCCCCAGCATTTT. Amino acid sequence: CASSGGGKYQPQHF.

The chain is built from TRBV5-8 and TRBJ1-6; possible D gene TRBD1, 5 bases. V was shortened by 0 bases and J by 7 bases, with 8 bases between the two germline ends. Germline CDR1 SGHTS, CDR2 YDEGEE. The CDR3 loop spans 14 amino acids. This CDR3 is CASSLGAGNSPLHF. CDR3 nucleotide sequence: TGTGCCAGCAGCTTGGGAGCAGGGAATTCACCCCTCCACTTT.

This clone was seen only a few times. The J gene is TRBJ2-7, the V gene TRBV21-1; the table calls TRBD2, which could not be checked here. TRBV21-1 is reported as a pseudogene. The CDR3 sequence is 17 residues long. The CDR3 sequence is CASSLGASGWGTYEQYF. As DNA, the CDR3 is TGTGCCAGCAGCCTAGGGGCTAGCGGGTGGGGGACCTACGAGCAGTACTTC.